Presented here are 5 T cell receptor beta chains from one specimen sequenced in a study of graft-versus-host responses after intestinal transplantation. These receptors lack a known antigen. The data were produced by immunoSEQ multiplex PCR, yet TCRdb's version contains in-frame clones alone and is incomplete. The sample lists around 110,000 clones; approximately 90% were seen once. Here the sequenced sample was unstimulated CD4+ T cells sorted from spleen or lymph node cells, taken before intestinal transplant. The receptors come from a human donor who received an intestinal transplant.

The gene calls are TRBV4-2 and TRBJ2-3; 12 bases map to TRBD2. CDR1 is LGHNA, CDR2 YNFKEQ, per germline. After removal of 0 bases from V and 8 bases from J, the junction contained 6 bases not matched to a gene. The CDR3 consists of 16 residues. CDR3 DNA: TGTGCCAGCAGCCAAGATCGACTAGCGGGAGATGGTACGCAGTATTTT. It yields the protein CASSQDRLAGDGTQYF.

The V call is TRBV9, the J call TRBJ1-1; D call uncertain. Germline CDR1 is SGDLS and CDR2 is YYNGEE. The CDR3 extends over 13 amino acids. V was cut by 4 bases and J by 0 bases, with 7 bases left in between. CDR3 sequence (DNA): TGTGCCAGCAGCCACGACATGAACACTGAAGCTTTCTTT. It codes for CASSHDMNTEAFF. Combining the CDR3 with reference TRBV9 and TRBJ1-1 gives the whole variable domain DSGVTQTPKHLITATGQRVTLRCSPRSGDLSVYWYQQSLDQGLQFLIQYYNGEERAKGNILERFSAQQFPDLHSELNLSSLELGDSALYFCASSHDMNTEAFFGQGTRLTVV.

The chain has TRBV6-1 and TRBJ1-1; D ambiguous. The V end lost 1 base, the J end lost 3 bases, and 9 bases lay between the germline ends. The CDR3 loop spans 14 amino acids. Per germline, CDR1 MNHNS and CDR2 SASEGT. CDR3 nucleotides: TGTGCCAGCAGTGAAGGCTTTCGGGACACTGAAGCTTTCTTT. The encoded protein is CASSEGFRDTEAFF.

The CDR3 coding sequence is TGTGCCAGCAGTCCATCTGGGGCCAACGTCCTGACTTTC. It specifies CASSPSGANVLTF. The chain combines TRBV27 with TRBJ2-6, with unresolved D. The V and J ends lost 5 bases and 1 base respectively, with 3 bases between them. The CDR3 extends over 13 amino acids. The germline V gene has CDR1 MNHEY and CDR2 SMNVEV (reference sequence).

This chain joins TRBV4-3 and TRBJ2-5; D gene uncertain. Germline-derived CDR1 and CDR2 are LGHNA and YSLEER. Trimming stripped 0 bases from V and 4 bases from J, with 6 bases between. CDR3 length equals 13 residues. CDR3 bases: TGCGCCAGCAGCCAAGATATAGCAGAGACCCAGTACTTC. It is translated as CASSQDIAETQYF.